These 15 T cell receptor beta chains came from one sample sequenced in a study of blood T cell repertoires in COVID-19. Only in-frame clones appear in the TCRdb table, and some are missing; sequencing was by immunoSEQ multiplex PCR. Among 160,000 or so clones listed, roughly 75% were seen once. The specimen was peripheral blood. The receptors were gathered from a man between 65 and 85 years old with active or convalescent COVID-19.

V and J are TRBV3-1 (or the pseudogene TRBV3-2) and TRBJ1-2, with D unclear. Germline loops: CDR1 LGHDT, CDR2 YNNKEL (reference sequence). With 0 bases removed from V and 0 bases from J, the gap between germline ends came to 8 bases. The CDR3 loop spans 15 amino acids. As DNA, the CDR3 is TGTGCCAGCAGCCAAGAAAGCTCCCCTAACTATGGCTACACCTTC. Translated, it gives CASSQESSPNYGYTF.

The V gene is TRBV6-5, the J gene TRBJ2-1; TRBD1 matches 9 bases. V trimming: 7 bases; J trimming: 5 bases; junction bases outside the gene matches: 3. Germline CDR1 reads MNHEY; CDR2 reads SVGAGI. The length of the CDR3 is 13 residues. For the CDR3, the DNA is TGTGCCAGCAACCGGGACAGGGACAATGAGCAGTTCTTC. It encodes CASNRDRDNEQFF.

In its sample, this clone was seen a few times. The chain combines TRBV30 with TRBJ2-2; tentatively, D is TRBD2 (6 bases). The CDR3 runs 16 residues. Trimming pared 3 bases from V and 3 bases from J, leaving 17 bases between. Germline V gene sequence: CDR1 GTSNPN, CDR2 SVGIG (reference sequence). DNA of the CDR3: TGTGCCTGGAGGAGAGAACCGGGACTGTACACCGGGGAGCTGTTTTTT. Protein: CAWRREPGLYTGELFF.

The rearrangement joins TRBV4-1 to TRBJ2-1, with 10 bases aligning to TRBD2. The V gene's germline CDR1 is MGHRA and CDR2 YSYEKL. Germline trimming cut 1 base from V and 8 bases from J; bases unmatched to any gene: 11. This CDR3 region has 17 residues. The CDR3 nucleotides are TGCGCCAGCAGCCAAGTTGGGTCTAGCGGGAGAGTCGATGAGCAGTTCTTC. Its translation: CASSQVGSSGRVDEQFF.

This clone was seen a single time. This chain links TRBV6-1 with TRBJ1-6; the match to TRBD1 covers 7 bases. J lost 14 bases, V lost 3 bases, and 7 bases had no gene match. There are 13 residues in the CDR3. CDR1 MNHNS and CDR2 SASEGT come from the germline V gene. Here the CDR3 reads CASSEGQTDALHF. The CDR3, as DNA: TGTGCCAGCAGTGAGGGACAGACCGACGCCCTCCACTTT.

The chain links TRBV12-3 or TRBV12-4 to TRBJ1-2; D remains ambiguous. V gave up 3 bases and J gave up 4 bases, with 6 bases separating them. CDR3 size: 12 residues. DNA for the CDR3: TGTGCCAGCAGTTTGGCGGGCTATGGCTACACCTTC. This encodes CASSLAGYGYTF.

This chain joins TRBV18 and TRBJ2-7; D is perhaps TRBD2 (6 bases). Trimming removed 3 bases from V and 7 bases from J, with 13 bases in between. The germline CDR1 and CDR2 sequences are KGHSH and LQKENI. The CDR3 is 13 residues long. CDR3 DNA: TGTGCCAGCTCACCGCTCCAAGGGAGGGAGCAGTACTTC. This encodes CASSPLQGREQYF. Combining the CDR3 with reference TRBV18 and TRBJ2-7 gives the whole variable domain NAGVMQNPRHLVRRRGQEARLRCSPMKGHSHVYWYRQLPEEGLKFMVYLQKENIIDESGMPKERFSAEFPKEGPSILRIQQVVRGDSAAYFCASSPLQGREQYFGPGTRLTVT.

CDR3 sequence reads: CASSLHFNTEAFF. Here the CDR3 DNA reads TGTGCCAGCAGCTTACATTTCAACACTGAAGCTTTCTTT. The V gene is TRBV7-3, the J gene TRBJ1-1; D gene uncertain. CDR3 length equals 13 residues. V was shortened by 2 bases and J by 2 bases, with 6 bases between the two germline ends. CDR1 SGHTA and CDR2 FQGTGA come from the germline V gene.

This clone has only a few counts. CDR3 in DNA: TGTGCCAGCAGCCAAGATGGAAGGACATCCACTGAAGCTTTCTTT. Translation gives CASSQDGRTSTEAFF. The rearrangement joins TRBV3-1 (or the pseudogene TRBV3-2) to TRBJ1-1; maybe TRBD1 (5 bases). The CDR3 spans 15 residues. CDR1 and CDR2 (germline): LGHDT, YNNKEL (reference sequence). V lost 0 bases, J lost 4 bases, and 12 bases lay in between.

This chain uses TRBV10-1 with TRBJ1-2; D is perhaps TRBD1 (6 bases). CDR1 is WNHNN and CDR2 is SYGVQD in the germline V gene (reference sequence). There are 17 residues in the CDR3. Trimming took off 2 bases at V and 6 bases at J, with 22 bases between the two ends. The CDR3 loop is CASSETYTGHPMDGYTF. Written as DNA, the CDR3 is TGCGCCAGCAGTGAGACTTATACGGGACATCCCATGGATGGCTACACCTTC.

This chain joins TRBV12-5 and TRBJ1-5; D not certain. The V gene's germline CDR1 is LGHNT and CDR2 FRNRAP. CDR3 size: 15 residues. Trimming shortened V by 1 base and J by 0 bases, and 7 bases separated the two germline ends. The CDR3 is CASGLGRGSNQPQHF. The DNA for the CDR3 is TGTGCTAGTGGTTTGGGCCGGGGTAGCAATCAGCCCCAGCATTTT.

This chain connects TRBV10-3 to TRBJ2-7; 8 nucleotides agree with TRBD1. The trim removed 0 bases at V and 6 bases at J, leaving 7 bases unmatched. The V gene's germline CDR1 is ENHRY and CDR2 SYGVKD. This CDR3 comprises 15 residues. CDR3 DNA: TGTGCCATCAGTGAGTCTGCAGGGGGCTTCTCCGAGCAGTACTTC. Translating gives CAISESAGGFSEQYF.

In this sample, this clone turned up once. V is TRBV4-3 and J is TRBJ1-2; 9 positions agree with TRBD1. Per the germline V gene, CDR1 is LGHNA and CDR2 is YSLEER. The CDR3 loop spans 17 amino acids. The V and J ends lost 3 bases and 0 bases, in that order; junction bases with no gene match: 8. This chain's CDR3 is CASSQIFTGGSNYGYTF. DNA of the CDR3: TGCGCCAGCAGCCAGATCTTCACAGGGGGCTCTAACTATGGCTACACCTTC.

The CDR3 nucleotides read TGTGCCAGCAGCCCTAGGGAGGGACACCGTGGGGAGCTGTTTTTT. Residues: CASSPREGHRGELFF. V gene TRBV3-1 (or the pseudogene TRBV3-2) combines with J gene TRBJ2-2; TRBD2 is a possible D gene (7 bases). Germline values: CDR1 LGHDT, CDR2 YNNKEL (reference sequence). V dropped 4 bases and J dropped 8 bases, with 17 bases sitting between them. The CDR3 is 15 amino acids.

The genes are TRBV24-1 and TRBJ2-1, with TRBD1 matching over 10 bases. Unmatched junction bases numbered 12, after V lost 5 bases and J lost 0 bases. Per germline, CDR1 KGHDR and CDR2 SFDVKD. This CDR3 has 19 residues. In DNA form, the CDR3 reads TGTGCCACCAGTGGCGGACCGGGACAGGGGTTAAGCTCCTACAATGAGCAGTTCTTC. It codes for CATSGGPGQGLSSYNEQFF.